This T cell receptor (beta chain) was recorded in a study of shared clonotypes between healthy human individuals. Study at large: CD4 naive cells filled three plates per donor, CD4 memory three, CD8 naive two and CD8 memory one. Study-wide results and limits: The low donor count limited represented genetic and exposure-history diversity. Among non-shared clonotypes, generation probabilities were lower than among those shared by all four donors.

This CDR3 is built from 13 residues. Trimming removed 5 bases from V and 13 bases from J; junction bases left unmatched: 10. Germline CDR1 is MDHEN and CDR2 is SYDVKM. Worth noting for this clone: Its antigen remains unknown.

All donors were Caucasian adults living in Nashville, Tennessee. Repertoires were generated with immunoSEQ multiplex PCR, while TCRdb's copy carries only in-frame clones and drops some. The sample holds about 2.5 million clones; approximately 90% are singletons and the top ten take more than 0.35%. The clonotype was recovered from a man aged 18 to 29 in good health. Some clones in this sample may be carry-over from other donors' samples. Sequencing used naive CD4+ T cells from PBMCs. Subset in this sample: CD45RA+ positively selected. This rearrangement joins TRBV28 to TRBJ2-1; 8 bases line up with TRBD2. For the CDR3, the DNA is TGTGCCAGCAGTCCCCGTGGTAGCGGGACACAGTTCTTC. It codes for CASSPRGSGTQFF.